The 10 T cell receptor beta chains below were found in one sample sequenced in a study of CD8 T cells in ankylosing spondylitis listed by TCRdb under 2017. The library was generated by 5' RACE. TCRdb lists the instrument as Illumina HiSeq 2500. TCRdb reanalyzed the raw reads on its own, using fastp at Q25 for trimming and MiXCR for clone calling, and kept in-frame beta chains. When rows share a CDR3 protein, they turn into one entry using the most common DNA and genes. This sample comprises roughly 38,000 distinct CDR3 sequences, around a tenth of them detected only once. The ten most abundant clones make up about 16% of the sample. The sequenced material came from blood, either unsorted or a sorted T cell fraction (not recorded which). The receptors stem from a male donor with ankylosing spondylitis or in good health (not recorded which).

In this sample, this clonotype turned up many times. V gene TRBV4-2 combines with J gene TRBJ2-2, with D uncertain. This CDR3 is 15 amino acids long. Germline CDR1 reads LGHNA; CDR2 reads YNFKEQ. Trimming took 2 bases from V and 6 from J, leaving 13 bases between them. CDR3 DNA: TGTGCCAGCAGCCAAAACCTAGGAGCATCCGGGGAGCTGTTTTTT. This codes for CASSQNLGASGELFF.

This clonotype was counted at least ten times. The chain uses TRBV20-1 and TRBJ1-5, with D hard to call. Germline CDR1 and CDR2: DFQATT and SNEGSKA (reference sequence). The CDR3 length is 15 residues. The V end lost 5 bases, the J end lost 0 bases, and 14 bases lay between the germline ends. The CDR3 nucleotides read TGCAGTGCTCCTCAAGGACGGTATAGCAATCAGCCCCAGCATTTT. It translates to CSAPQGRYSNQPQHF.

At least ten counts were recorded for this clonotype. The genes are TRBV7-9 and TRBJ1-4, with TRBD1 identical over 10 bases. CDR1 is SEHNR, CDR2 FQNEAQ, per germline (reference sequence). Unmatched junction bases numbered 7, after V lost 2 bases and J lost 10 bases. The CDR3 loop spans 15 amino acids. This CDR3 is CASSLPGQGRGKLFF. In nucleotides, the CDR3 is TGTGCCAGCAGCTTACCGGGACAGGGGCGCGGAAAACTGTTTTTT.

This clonotype was counted ten times or more. The chain has TRBV7-2 and TRBJ2-3; D is undetermined. Trimming removed 3 bases at V and 0 bases at J, with 10 bases between. Germline V gives CDR1 SGHTA, CDR2 FQGNSA. The CDR3 contains 15 residues. The CDR3: CASSLGLGSTDTQYF. The CDR3 nucleotides read TGTGCCAGCAGCTTGGGATTAGGGAGCACAGATACGCAGTATTTT.

Ten or more counts support this clonotype. The CDR3 loop reads CASSPTRPGGEKLFF. The CDR3 DNA is TGTGCCAGCAGTCCCACCCGTCCTGGTGGGGAAAAACTGTTTTTT. The chain employs TRBV27 and TRBJ1-4; D remains unclear. Germline-derived CDR1 and CDR2 are MNHEY and SMNVEV (reference sequence). The CDR3 extends over 15 amino acids. V lost 5 bases to trimming and J lost 8 bases, with 18 bases between them.

This clonotype was counted many times. The chain combines TRBV2 with TRBJ1-2; D is possibly TRBD1 (5 bases). The CDR3 consists of 11 residues. Germline CDR1 SNHLY, CDR2 FYNNEI. Trimming cost V 6 bases and J 12 bases, with 14 bases left between them. The CDR3 DNA follows: TGTGCCAGCAGGGGGCAGGCCGATAACACCTTC. Amino acids: CASRGQADNTF.

This clonotype was seen many times. This chain joins TRBV6-1 and TRBJ2-2; D possibly uses TRBD1 or TRBD2 (5 bases each). The CDR3 consists of 15 residues. The germline gives CDR1 MNHNS, CDR2 SASEGT. V lost 7 bases, J lost 1 base, and 13 bases lay in between. CDR3 nucleotides: TGTGCCAGCAAGGCGGGTACAGGGAACACCGGGGAGCTGTTTTTT. It yields the protein CASKAGTGNTGELFF.

This clonotype was recorded at least ten times. This chain connects TRBV3-1 to TRBJ1-6; TRBD1 might be the D (5 bases). V dropped 0 bases and J dropped 10 bases, with 16 bases sitting between them. The CDR3 covers 16 residues. In germline, CDR1 is LGHDT, CDR2 YNNKEL (reference sequence). The CDR3 DNA is TGTGCCAGCAGCCAAGATCTAGGGTGGGGGTACTCACCCCTCCACTTT. Its translation is CASSQDLGWGYSPLHF. The full variable domain, completed using reference TRBV3-1 and TRBJ1-6, is DTAVSQTPKYLVTQMGNDKSIKCEQNLGHDTMYWYKQDSKKFLKIMFSYNNKELIINETVPNRFSPKSPDKAHLNLHINSLELGDSAVYFCASSQDLGWGYSPLHFGNGTRLTVT.

In this sample, this clonotype turned up many times. This chain links TRBV5-1 with TRBJ1-1; 9 positions agree with TRBD1. The ends lost 4 bases at V and 1 base at J; junction bases unmatched: 11. Germline loops: CDR1 SGHRS, CDR2 YFSETQ. CDR3 size: 17 residues. CDR3 sequence: CASSEGGQGVKNTEAFF. The CDR3 DNA sequence: TGCGCCAGCAGCGAGGGGGGACAGGGTGTTAAGAACACTGAAGCTTTCTTT.

This chain uses TRBV20-1 with TRBJ2-5; 9 bases match TRBD2. This CDR3 comprises 15 residues. The germline V gene has CDR1 DFQATT and CDR2 SNEGSKA (reference sequence). In nucleotides, the CDR3 is TGCTTCTCTAGCCAAGCGGGAGGCCCCAGCGGGACCCAGTACTTC. This codes for CFSSQAGGPSGTQYF.